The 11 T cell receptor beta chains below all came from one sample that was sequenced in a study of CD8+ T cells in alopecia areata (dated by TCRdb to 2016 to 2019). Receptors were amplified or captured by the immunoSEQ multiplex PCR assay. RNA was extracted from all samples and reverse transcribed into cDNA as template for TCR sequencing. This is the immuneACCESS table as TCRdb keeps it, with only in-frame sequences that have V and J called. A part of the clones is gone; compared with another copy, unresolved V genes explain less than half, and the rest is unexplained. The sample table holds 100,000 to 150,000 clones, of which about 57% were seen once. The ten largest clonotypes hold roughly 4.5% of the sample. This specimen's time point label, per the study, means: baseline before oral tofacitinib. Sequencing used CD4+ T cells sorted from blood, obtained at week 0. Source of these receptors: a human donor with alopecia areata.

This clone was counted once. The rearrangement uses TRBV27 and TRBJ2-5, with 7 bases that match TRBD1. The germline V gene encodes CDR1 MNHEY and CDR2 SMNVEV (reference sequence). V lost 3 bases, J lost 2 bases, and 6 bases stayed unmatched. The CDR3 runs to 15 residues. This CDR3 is CASSLSGTAQETQYF. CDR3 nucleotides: TGTGCCAGCAGTTTGAGTGGGACAGCTCAAGAGACCCAGTACTTC.

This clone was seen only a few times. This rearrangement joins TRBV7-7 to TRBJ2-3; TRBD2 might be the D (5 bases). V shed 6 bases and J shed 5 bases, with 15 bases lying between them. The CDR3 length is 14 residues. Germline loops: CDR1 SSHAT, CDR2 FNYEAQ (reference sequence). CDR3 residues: CASSPGPAGDTQYF. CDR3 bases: TGTGCCAGCAGTCCCGGTCCGGCGGGAGATACGCAGTATTTT.

The CDR3 region has the DNA TGTGCCAGCAGCTTCAGTAGCGCCTACGAGCAGTACTTC. Translating gives CASSFSSAYEQYF. The chain carries TRBV7-9 and TRBJ2-7; D possibly corresponds to TRBD2 (5 bases). The V end lost 3 bases, the J end lost 2 bases, and 8 bases lay between the germline ends. CDR1 and CDR2 from the germline V gene are SEHNR and FQNEAQ (reference sequence). This CDR3 is built from 13 residues. The full variable domain, with the rest looked up from reference TRBV7-9 and TRBJ2-7, is DTGVSQNPRHKITKRGQNVTFRCDPISEHNRLYWYRQTLGQGPEFLTYFQNEAQLEKSRLLSDRFSAERPKGSFSTLEIQRTEQGDSAMYLCASSFSSAYEQYFGPGTRLTVT.

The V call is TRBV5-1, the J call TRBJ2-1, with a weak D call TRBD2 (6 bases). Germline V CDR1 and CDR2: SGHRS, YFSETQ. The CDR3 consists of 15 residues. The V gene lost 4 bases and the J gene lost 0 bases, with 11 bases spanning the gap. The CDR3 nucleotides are TGCGCCAGCAGCCGTCTCGGGAGCTCCTACAATGAGCAGTTCTTC. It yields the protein CASSRLGSSYNEQFF.

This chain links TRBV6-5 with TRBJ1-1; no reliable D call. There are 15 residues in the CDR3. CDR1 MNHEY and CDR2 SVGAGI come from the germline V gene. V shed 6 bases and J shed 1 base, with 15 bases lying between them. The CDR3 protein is CASSPLRGGNTEAFF. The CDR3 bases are TGTGCCAGCAGCCCTCTTCGGGGAGGGAACACTGAAGCTTTCTTT.

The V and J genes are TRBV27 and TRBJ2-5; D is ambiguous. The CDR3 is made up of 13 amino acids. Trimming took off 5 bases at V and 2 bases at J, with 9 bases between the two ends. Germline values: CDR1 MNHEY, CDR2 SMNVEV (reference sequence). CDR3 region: CASSSRTQETQYF. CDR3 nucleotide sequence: TGTGCCAGCAGTAGCAGGACGCAAGAGACCCAGTACTTC.

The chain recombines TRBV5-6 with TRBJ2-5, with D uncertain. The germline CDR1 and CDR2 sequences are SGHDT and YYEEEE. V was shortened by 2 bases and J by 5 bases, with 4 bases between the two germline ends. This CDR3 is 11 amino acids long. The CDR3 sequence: CASSFHETQYF. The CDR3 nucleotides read TGTGCCAGCAGCTTCCACGAGACCCAGTACTTC.

CDR3: CASSVTGGVYEQYF. The CDR3 DNA is TGTGCCAGCAGCGTTACAGGGGGGGTCTACGAGCAGTACTTC. The rearrangement uses TRBV7-9 and TRBJ2-7; a possible D gene is TRBD1 (8 bases). Germline CDR1 is SEHNR and CDR2 is FQNEAQ (reference sequence). CDR3 length: 14 residues. V lost 5 bases and J lost 3, with 14 bases in between.

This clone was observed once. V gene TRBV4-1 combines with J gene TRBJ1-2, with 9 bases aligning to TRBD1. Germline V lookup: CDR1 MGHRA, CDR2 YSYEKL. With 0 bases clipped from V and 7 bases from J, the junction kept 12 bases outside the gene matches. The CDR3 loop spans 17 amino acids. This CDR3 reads CASSQDPTGGTGGGYTF. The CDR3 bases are TGCGCCAGCAGCCAAGACCCAACAGGGGGCACTGGTGGTGGCTACACCTTC.

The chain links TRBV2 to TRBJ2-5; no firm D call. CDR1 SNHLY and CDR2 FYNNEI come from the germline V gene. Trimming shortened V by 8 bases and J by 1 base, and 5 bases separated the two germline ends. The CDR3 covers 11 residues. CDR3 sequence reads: CASGIQETQYF. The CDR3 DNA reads TGTGCCAGCGGAATCCAAGAGACCCAGTACTTC.

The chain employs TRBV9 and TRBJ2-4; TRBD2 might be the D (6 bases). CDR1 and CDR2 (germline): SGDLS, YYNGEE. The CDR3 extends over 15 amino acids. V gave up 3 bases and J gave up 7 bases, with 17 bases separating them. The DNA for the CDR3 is TGTGCCAGCAGCGGCGCCCCTTGGGGGGACAACATTCAGTACTTC. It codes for CASSGAPWGDNIQYF.